This TCR beta chain was sequenced for a study of blood T cell repertoires in COVID-19. The CDR3 has 13 amino acids. The V end lost 3 bases, the J end lost 9 bases, and 12 bases lay between the germline ends. Per germline, CDR1 LNHDA and CDR2 SQIVND (reference sequence). Profiled with immunoSEQ multiplex PCR; TCRdb holds only in-frame clones, not every one. The sample includes about 170,000 clones, around 92% of them seen just once. This rearrangement joins TRBV19 to TRBJ1-5; D remains unclear. This TCR was sampled from a man aged 25 to 40 with COVID-19, enrolled during active disease. Specimen: peripheral blood. CDR3 nucleotide sequence: TGTGCCAGTAGTATTGGGCTCGCGGGGCCCCAGCATTTT. Protein product: CASSIGLAGPQHF.